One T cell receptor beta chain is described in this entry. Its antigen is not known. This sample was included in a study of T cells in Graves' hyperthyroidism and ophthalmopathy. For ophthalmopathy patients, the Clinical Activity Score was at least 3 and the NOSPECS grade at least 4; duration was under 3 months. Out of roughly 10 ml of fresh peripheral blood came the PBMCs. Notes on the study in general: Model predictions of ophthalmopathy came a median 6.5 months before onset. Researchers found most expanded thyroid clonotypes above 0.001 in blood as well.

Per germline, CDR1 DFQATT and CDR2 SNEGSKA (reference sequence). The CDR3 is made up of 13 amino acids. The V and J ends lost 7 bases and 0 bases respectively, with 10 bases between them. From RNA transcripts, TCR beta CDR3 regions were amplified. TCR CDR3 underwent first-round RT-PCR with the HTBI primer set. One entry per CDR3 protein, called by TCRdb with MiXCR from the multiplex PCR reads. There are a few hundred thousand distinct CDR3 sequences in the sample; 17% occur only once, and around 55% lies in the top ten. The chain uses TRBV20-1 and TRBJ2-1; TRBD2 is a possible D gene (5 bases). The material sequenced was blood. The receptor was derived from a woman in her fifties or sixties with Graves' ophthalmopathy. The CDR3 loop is CSVRRSSYNEQFF. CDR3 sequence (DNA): TGCAGTGTAAGGAGGAGCTCCTACAATGAGCAGTTCTTC.